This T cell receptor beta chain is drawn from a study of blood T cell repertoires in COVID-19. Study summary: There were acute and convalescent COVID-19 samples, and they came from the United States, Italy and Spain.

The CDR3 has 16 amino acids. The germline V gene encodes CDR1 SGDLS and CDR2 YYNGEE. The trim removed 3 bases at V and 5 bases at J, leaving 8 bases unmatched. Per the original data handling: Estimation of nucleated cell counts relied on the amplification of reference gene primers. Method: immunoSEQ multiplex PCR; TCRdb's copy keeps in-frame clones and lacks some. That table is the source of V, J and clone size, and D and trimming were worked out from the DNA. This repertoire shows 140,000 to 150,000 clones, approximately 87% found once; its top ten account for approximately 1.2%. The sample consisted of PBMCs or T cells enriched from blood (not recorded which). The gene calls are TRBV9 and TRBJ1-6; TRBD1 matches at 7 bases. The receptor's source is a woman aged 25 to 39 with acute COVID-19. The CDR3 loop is CASSASGTDNNSPLHF. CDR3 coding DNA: TGTGCCAGCAGCGCCTCCGGGACAGACAATAATTCACCCCTCCACTTT.